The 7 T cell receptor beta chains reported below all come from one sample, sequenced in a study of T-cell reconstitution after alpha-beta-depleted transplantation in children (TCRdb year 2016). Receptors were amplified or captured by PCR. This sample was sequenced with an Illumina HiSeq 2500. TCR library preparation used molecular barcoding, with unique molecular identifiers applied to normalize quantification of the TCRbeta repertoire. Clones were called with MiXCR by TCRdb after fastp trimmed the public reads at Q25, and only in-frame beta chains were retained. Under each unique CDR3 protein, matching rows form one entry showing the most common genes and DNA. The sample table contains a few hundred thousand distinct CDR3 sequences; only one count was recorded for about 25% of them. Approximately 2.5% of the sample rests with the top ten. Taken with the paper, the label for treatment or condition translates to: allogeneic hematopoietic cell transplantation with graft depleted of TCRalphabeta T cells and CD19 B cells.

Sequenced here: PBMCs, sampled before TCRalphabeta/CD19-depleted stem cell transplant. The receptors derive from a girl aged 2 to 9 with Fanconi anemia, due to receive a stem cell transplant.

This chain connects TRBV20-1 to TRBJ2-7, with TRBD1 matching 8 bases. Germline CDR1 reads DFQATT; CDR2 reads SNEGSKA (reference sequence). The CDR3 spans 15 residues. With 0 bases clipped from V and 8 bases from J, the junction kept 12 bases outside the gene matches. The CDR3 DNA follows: TGCAGTGCTAGAGATGTGGAAACAGGGGGAGGAAAGCAGTACTTC. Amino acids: CSARDVETGGGKQYF.

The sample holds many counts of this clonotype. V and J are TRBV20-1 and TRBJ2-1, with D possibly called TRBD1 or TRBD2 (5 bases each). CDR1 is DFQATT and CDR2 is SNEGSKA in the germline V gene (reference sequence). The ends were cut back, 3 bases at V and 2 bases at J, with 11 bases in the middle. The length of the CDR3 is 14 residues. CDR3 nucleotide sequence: TGCAGTGCTAGCGAGTCGGGGCCCTACAATGAGCAGTTCTTC. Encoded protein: CSASESGPYNEQFF.

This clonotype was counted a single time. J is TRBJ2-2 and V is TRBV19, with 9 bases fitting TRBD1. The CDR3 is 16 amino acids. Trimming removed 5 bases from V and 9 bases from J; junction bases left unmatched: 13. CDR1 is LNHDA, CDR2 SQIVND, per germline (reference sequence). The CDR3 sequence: CASSSRGGTGLRELFF. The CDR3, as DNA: TGTGCCAGTAGTTCAAGAGGGGGGACAGGGTTGCGGGAGCTGTTTTTT.

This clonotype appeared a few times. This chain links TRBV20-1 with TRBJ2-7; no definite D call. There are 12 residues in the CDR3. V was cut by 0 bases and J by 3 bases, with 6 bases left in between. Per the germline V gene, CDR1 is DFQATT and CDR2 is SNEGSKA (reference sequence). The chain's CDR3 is CSARESFYEQYF. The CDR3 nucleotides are TGCAGTGCTAGAGAGAGTTTCTACGAGCAGTACTTC.

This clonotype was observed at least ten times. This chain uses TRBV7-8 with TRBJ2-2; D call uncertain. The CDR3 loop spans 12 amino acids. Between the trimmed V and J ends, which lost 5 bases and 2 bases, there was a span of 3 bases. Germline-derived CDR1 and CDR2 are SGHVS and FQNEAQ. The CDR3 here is CASSHNTGELFF. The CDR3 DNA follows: TGTGCCAGCAGCCATAACACCGGGGAGCTGTTTTTT. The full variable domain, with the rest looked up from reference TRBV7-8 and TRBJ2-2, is GAGVSQSPRYKVAKRGQDVALRCDPISGHVSLFWYQQALGQGPEFLTYFQNEAQLDKSGLPSDRFFAERPEGSVSTLKIQRTQQEDSAVYLCASSHNTGELFFGEGSRLTVL.

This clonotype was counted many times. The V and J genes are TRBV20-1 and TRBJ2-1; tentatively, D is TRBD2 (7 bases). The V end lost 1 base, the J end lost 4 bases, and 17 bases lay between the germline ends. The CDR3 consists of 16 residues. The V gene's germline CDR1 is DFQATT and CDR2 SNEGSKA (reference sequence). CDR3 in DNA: TGCAGTGCTAGAGTGGCCCTCAGGGGAGGGTACAATGAGCAGTTCTTC. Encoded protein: CSARVALRGGYNEQFF.

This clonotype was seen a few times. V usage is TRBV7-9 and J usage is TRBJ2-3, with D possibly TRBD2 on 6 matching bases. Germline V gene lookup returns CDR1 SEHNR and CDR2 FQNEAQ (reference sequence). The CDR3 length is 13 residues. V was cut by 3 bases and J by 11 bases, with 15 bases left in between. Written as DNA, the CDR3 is TGTGCCAGCAGCTTTGCCCCCCTAGCGTGGCAGTATTTT. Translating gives CASSFAPLAWQYF.